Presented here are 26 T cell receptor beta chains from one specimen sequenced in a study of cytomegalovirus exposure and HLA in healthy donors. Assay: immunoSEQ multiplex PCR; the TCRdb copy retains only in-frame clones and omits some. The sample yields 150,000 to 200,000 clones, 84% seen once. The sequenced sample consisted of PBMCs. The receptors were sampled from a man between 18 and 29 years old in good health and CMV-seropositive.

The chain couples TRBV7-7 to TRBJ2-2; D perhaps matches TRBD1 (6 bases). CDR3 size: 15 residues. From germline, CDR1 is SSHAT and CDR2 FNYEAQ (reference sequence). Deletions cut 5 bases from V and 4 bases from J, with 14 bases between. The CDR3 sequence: CASSPYREVTGELFF. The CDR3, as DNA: TGTGCCAGCAGCCCATACAGGGAAGTCACCGGGGAGCTGTTTTTT.

The CDR3 DNA reads TGTGCCAGCAGTGAATCGCGGGAGGGCACAGATACGCAGTATTTT. As protein: CASSESREGTDTQYF. The chain employs TRBV6-4 and TRBJ2-3, with 8 nucleotides matching TRBD2. V gave up 3 bases and J gave up 1 base; unmatched junction bases: 3. Germline lookup yields CDR1 MRHNA and CDR2 SNTAGT. This CDR3 spans 15 amino acids.

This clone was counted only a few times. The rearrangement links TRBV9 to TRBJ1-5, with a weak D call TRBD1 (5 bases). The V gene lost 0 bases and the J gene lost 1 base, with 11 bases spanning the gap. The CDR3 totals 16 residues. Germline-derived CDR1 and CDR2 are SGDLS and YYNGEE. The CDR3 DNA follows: TGTGCCAGCAGCGTAGACGGGGGTGCCAGCAATCAGCCCCAGCATTTT. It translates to CASSVDGGASNQPQHF.

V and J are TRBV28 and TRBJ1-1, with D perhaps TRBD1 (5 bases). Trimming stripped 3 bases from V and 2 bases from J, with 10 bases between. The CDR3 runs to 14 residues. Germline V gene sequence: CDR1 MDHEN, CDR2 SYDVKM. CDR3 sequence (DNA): TGTGCCAGCAGTTTGACCAGGGTTAACACTGAAGCTTTCTTT. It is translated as CASSLTRVNTEAFF.

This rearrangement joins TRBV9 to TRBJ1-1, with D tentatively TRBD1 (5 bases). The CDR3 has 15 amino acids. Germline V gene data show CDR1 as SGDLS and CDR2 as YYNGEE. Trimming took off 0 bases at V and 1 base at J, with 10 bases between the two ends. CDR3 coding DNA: TGTGCCAGCAGCGTAGAAAGTCAGGGGAACACTGAAGCTTTCTTT. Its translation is CASSVESQGNTEAFF.

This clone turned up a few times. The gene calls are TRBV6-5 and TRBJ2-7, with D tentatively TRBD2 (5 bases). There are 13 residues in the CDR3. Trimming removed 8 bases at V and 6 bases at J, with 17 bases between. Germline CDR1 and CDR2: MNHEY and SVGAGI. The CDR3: CASQRTAVGEQYF. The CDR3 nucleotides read TGTGCCAGCCAACGGACTGCAGTGGGCGAGCAGTACTTC.

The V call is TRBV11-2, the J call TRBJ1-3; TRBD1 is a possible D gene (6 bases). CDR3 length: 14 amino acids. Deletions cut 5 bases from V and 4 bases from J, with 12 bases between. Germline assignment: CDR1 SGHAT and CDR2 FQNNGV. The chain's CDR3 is CASSPPGTGNTIYF. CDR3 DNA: TGTGCCAGCAGCCCCCCGGGGACAGGAAACACCATATATTTT.

CDR3 residues: CASSQGEQGQETQYF. In DNA, the CDR3 is TGCGCCAGCAGCCAAGGGGAACAGGGCCAAGAGACCCAGTACTTC. V is TRBV4-3 and J is TRBJ2-5; maybe TRBD1 (6 bases). The CDR3 is 15 amino acids. CDR1 LGHNA and CDR2 YSLEER come from the germline V gene. With 1 base removed from V and 1 base from J, the gap between germline ends came to 10 bases.

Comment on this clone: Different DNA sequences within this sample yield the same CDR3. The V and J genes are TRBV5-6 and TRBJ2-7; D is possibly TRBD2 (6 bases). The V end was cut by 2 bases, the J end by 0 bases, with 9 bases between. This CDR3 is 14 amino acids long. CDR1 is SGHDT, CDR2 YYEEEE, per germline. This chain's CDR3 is CASSFGGSSYEQYF. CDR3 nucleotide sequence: TGTGCCAGCAGCTTTGGGGGGAGCTCCTACGAGCAGTACTTC. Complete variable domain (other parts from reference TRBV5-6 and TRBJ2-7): DAGVTQSPTHLIKTRGQQVTLRCSPKSGHDTVSWYQQALGQGPQFIFQYYEEEERQRGNFPDRFSGHQFPNYSSELNVNALLLGDSALYLCASSFGGSSYEQYFGPGTRLTVT.

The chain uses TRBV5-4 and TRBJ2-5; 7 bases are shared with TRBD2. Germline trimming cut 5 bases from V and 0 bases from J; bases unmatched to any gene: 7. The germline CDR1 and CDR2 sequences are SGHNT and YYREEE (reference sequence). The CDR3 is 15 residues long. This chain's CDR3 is CASRDGAGYQETQYF. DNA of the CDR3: TGTGCCAGCAGGGACGGAGCGGGGTACCAAGAGACCCAGTACTTC.

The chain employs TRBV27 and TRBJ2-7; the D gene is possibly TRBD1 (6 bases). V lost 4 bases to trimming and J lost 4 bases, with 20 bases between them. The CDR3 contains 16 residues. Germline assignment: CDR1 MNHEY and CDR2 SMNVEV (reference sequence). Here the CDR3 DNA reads TGTGCCAGCAGTTCCGCTGGGGTTGGGGGCTGGTACGAGCAGTACTTC. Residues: CASSSAGVGGWYEQYF.

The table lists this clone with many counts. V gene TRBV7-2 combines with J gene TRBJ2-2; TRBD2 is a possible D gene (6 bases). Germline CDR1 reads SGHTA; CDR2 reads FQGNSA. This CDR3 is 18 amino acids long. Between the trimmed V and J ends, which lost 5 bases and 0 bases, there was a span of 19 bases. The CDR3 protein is CASSPGDEETANTGELFF. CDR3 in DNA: TGTGCCAGCAGCCCGGGGGACGAAGAGACCGCGAACACCGGGGAGCTGTTTTTT.

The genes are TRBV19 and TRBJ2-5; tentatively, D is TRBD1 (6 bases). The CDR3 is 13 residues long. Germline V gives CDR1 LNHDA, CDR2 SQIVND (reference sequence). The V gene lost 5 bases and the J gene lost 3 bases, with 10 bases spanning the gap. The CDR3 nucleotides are TGTGCCAGTAGTCCCCGGACAGAAGAGACCCAGTACTTC. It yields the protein CASSPRTEETQYF. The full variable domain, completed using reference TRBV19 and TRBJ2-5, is DGGITQSPKYLFRKEGQNVTLSCEQNLNHDAMYWYRQDPGQGLRLIYYSQIVNDFQKGDIAEGYSVSREKKESFPLTVTSAQKNPTAFYLCASSPRTEETQYFGPGTRLLVL.

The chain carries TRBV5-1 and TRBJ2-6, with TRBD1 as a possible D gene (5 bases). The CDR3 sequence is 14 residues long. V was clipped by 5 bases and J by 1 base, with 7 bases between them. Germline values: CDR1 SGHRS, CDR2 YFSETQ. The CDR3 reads CASRTESGANVLTF. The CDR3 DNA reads TGCGCCAGCAGGACAGAGTCTGGGGCCAACGTCCTGACTTTC.

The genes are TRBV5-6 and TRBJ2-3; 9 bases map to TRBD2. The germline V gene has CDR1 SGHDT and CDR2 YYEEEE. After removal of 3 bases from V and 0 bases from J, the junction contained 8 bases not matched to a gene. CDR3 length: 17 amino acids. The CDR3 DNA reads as TGTGCCAGCAGCTCCCCGACTAGCGGAACTAGCACAGATACGCAGTATTTT. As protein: CASSSPTSGTSTDTQYF.

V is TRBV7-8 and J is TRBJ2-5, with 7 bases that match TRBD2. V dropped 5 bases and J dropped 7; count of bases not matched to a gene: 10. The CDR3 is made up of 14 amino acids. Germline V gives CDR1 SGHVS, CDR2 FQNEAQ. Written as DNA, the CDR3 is TGTGCCAGCAGCCCCGGGCGGGAGAAAGGGACCCAGTACTTC. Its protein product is CASSPGREKGTQYF.

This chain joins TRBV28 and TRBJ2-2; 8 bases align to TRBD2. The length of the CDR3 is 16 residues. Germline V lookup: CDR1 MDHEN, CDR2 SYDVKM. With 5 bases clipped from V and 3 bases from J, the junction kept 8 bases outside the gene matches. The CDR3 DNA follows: TGTGCCAGCAGTGCCCCAAGCGGGAGCTACACCGGGGAGCTGTTTTTT. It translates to CASSAPSGSYTGELFF.

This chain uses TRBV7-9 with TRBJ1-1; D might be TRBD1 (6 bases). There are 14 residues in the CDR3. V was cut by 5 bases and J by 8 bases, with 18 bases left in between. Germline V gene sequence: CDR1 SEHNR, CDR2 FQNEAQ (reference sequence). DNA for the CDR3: TGTGCCAGCAGCCCGATCGTGGGGGCTAAGGAAGCTTTCTTT. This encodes CASSPIVGAKEAFF. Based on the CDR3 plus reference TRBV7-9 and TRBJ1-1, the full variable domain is DTGVSQNPRHKITKRGQNVTFRCDPISEHNRLYWYRQTLGQGPEFLTYFQNEAQLEKSRLLSDRFSAERPKGSFSTLEIQRTEQGDSAMYLCASSPIVGAKEAFFGQGTRLTVV.

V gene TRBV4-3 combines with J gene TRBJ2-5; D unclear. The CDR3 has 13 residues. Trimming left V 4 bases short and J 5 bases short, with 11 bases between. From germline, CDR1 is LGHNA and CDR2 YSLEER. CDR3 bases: TGCGCCAGCAGCCCTACGGCGCGGGAGACCCAGTACTTC. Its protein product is CASSPTARETQYF.

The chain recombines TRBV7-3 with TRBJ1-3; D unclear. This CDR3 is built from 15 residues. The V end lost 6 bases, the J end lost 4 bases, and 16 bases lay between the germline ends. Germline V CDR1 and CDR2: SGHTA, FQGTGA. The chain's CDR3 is CASSALGRPGNTIYF. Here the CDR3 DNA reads TGTGCCAGCAGTGCCCTGGGCCGGCCCGGAAACACCATATATTTT.

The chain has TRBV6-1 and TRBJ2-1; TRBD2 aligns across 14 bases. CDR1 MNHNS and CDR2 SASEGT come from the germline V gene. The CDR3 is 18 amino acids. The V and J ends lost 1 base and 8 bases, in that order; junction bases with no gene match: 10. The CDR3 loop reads CASSEGLAGGPGRYEQFF. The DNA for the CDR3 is TGTGCCAGCAGTGAAGGACTAGCGGGAGGGCCGGGGAGGTATGAGCAGTTCTTC.

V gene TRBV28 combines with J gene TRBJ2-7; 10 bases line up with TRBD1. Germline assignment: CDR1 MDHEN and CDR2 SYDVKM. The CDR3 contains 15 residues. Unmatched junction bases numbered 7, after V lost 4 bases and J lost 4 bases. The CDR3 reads CASSSSGTGVYEQYF. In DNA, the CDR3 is TGTGCCAGCAGTTCGTCCGGGACAGGGGTTTACGAGCAGTACTTC.

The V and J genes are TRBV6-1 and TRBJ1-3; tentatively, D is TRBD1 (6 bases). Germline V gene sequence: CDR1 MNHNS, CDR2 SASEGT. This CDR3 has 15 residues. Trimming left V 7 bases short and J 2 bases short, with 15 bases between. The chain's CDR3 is CASTPMGGPGNTIYF. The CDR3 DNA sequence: TGTGCCAGCACCCCGATGGGGGGGCCTGGAAACACCATATATTTT.

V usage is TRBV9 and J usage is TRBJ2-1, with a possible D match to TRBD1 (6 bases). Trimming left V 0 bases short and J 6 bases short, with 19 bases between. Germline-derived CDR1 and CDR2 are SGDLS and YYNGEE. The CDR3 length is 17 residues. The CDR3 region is CASSVEPPGVGGNEQFF. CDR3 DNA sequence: TGTGCCAGCAGCGTAGAGCCCCCCGGGGTAGGGGGCAATGAGCAGTTCTTC.

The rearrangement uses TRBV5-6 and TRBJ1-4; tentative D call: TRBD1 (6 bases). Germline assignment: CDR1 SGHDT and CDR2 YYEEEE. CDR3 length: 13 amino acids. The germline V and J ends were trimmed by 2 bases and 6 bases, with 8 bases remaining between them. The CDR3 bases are TGTGCCAGCAGCTTACAGGGTTATGAAAAACTGTTTTTT. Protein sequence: CASSLQGYEKLFF. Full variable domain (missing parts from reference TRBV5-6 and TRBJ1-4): DAGVTQSPTHLIKTRGQQVTLRCSPKSGHDTVSWYQQALGQGPQFIFQYYEEEERQRGNFPDRFSGHQFPNYSSELNVNALLLGDSALYLCASSLQGYEKLFFGSGTQLSVL.

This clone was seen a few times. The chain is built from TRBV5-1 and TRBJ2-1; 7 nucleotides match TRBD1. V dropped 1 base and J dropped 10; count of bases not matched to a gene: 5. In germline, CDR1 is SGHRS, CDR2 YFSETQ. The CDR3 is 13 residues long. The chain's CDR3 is CASSLLQTGEQFF. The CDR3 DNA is TGCGCCAGCAGCTTGTTGCAGACAGGGGAGCAGTTCTTC.